This entry describes one TCR beta chain. V dropped 4 bases and J dropped 6; count of bases not matched to a gene: 12. Per germline, CDR1 LGHNA and CDR2 YNFKEQ. The CDR3 consists of 16 residues. The method was immunoSEQ multiplex PCR; TCRdb's version includes in-frame clones alone and lacks a portion of them. The sample has some 160,000 clones, around four fifths seen once. In assigning cohorts, the study relied on participant-reported clinical history. The study counted Cohort 3 donors as recovered given two negative PCRs, clearance, or symptom resolution. The sample comes from a study of blood T cell repertoires in COVID-19. On the study more broadly: The United States, Italy and Spain provided the acute and convalescent COVID-19 samples.

Source material: PBMCs or T cells enriched from blood (not recorded which). The chain joins TRBV4-2 to TRBJ2-7; 10 bases align to TRBD1. This clonotype originated in a woman in her thirties or forties who had recovered from COVID-19. The CDR3 coding sequence is TGTGCCAGCAGCCTTCATTCCGGGACAGGGGAGTTCGAGCAGTACTTC. This gives the protein CASSLHSGTGEFEQYF.